These 17 T cell receptor beta chains were sequenced from one sample in a study of cytomegalovirus exposure and HLA in healthy donors. The primer mix had 60 Vbeta and 13 Jbeta primers. The assay was immunoSEQ multiplex PCR, and TCRdb's table has in-frame clones only and misses some. The sample holds roughly 93,000 clones, about 74% seen once. Sequencing was performed on PBMCs. The receptors were sampled from a middle-aged man in good health and CMV-seronegative.

This clone showed up just once. The J gene is TRBJ2-5, the V gene TRBV5-8; 11 nucleotides align to TRBD1. This CDR3 comprises 16 residues. Trimming at V came to 0 bases and at J to 1 base, leaving 2 bases not matched to a gene. Per germline, CDR1 SGHTS and CDR2 YDEGEE. For the CDR3, the DNA is TGTGCCAGCAGCTTGGATGGGACAGGGGGCCAAGAGACCCAGTACTTC. It codes for CASSLDGTGGQETQYF.

In its sample, this clone was seen once. The chain combines TRBV9 with TRBJ1-6; TRBD1 aligns across 9 bases. V shed 5 bases and J 6 bases; nucleotides not matched to a gene: 6. CDR1 and CDR2 from the germline V gene are SGDLS and YYNGEE. The CDR3 has 15 residues. This CDR3 reads CASRGDRAGNSPLHF. CDR3 nucleotide sequence: TGTGCCAGCAGGGGGGACAGGGCAGGTAATTCACCCCTCCACTTT.

This chain connects TRBV11-3 to TRBJ1-4; D unclear. V gave up 4 bases and J gave up 7 bases, with 13 bases separating them. There are 14 residues in the CDR3. The germline V gene encodes CDR1 SGHNT and CDR2 YENEEA. The CDR3 spells CASSSGRSGEKLFF. CDR3 DNA: TGTGCCAGCAGCTCAGGACGGAGCGGTGAAAAACTGTTTTTT.

The chain recombines TRBV7-9 with TRBJ2-5; 8 bases align to TRBD1. CDR1 is SEHNR and CDR2 is FQNEAQ in the germline V gene (reference sequence). V shed 5 bases and J 4 bases; nucleotides not matched to a gene: 9. The CDR3 covers 15 residues. The CDR3 DNA reads TGTGCCAGCAGCGCCCGGGACAGGCCTGGAGAGACCCAGTACTTC. It codes for CASSARDRPGETQYF.

This chain connects TRBV12-5 to TRBJ2-3; no clear D. V was clipped by 6 bases and J by 7 bases, with 11 bases between them. Looked up from germline, CDR1 is LGHNT and CDR2 is FRNRAP. The CDR3 runs to 12 residues. The CDR3 loop is CASGIDSYTQYF. The CDR3 coding sequence is TGTGCTAGTGGCATCGACTCGTATACGCAGTATTTT.

The chain links TRBV19 to TRBJ2-2, with 9 bases aligning to TRBD1. Losses at the gene ends were 5 bases for V and 5 bases for J; bases not matched to a gene: 6. Germline V lookup: CDR1 LNHDA, CDR2 SQIVND (reference sequence). CDR3 length: 15 amino acids. CDR3: CASSLQGALTGELFF. For the CDR3, the DNA is TGTGCCAGTAGTCTACAGGGGGCGCTGACCGGGGAGCTGTTTTTT. The variable domain in full, with the rest retrieved from reference TRBV19 and TRBJ2-2, is DGGITQSPKYLFRKEGQNVTLSCEQNLNHDAMYWYRQDPGQGLRLIYYSQIVNDFQKGDIAEGYSVSREKKESFPLTVTSAQKNPTAFYLCASSLQGALTGELFFGEGSRLTVL.

This clone was picked up a small number of times. The chain is built from TRBV5-6 and TRBJ1-1, with D possibly matching TRBD1 (5 bases). CDR1 and CDR2 from the germline V gene are SGHDT and YYEEEE. The CDR3 spans 14 residues. Trimming left V 4 bases short and J 3 bases short, with 13 bases between. DNA for the CDR3: TGTGCCAGCAGCCGGGGACCGGGGGACACTGAAGCTTTCTTT. Residues: CASSRGPGDTEAFF.

The CDR3 DNA sequence: TGTGCCAGTAGTAGACAGGGGGATGAAAAACTGTTTTTT. Its translation: CASSRQGDEKLFF. This chain connects TRBV19 to TRBJ1-4, with 9 bases aligning to TRBD1. The J segment lost 6 bases and the V segment lost 4 bases, leaving 0 bases of the junction unmatched. The CDR3 contains 13 residues. In germline, CDR1 is LNHDA, CDR2 SQIVND (reference sequence). Together with reference TRBV19 and TRBJ1-4, the CDR3 gives the full variable domain: DGGITQSPKYLFRKEGQNVTLSCEQNLNHDAMYWYRQDPGQGLRLIYYSQIVNDFQKGDIAEGYSVSREKKESFPLTVTSAQKNPTAFYLCASSRQGDEKLFFGSGTQLSVL.

The chain carries TRBV6-4 and TRBJ2-2; 8 bases are a match to TRBD1. The CDR3 is made up of 16 amino acids. The germline V gene encodes CDR1 MRHNA and CDR2 SNTAGT. With V trimmed by 1 base and J by 1 base, 2 bases remained unmatched. For the CDR3, the DNA is TGTGCCAGCAGTGACTGGACAGGGAAGAACACCGGGGAGCTGTTTTTT. It encodes CASSDWTGKNTGELFF.

This chain joins TRBV4-3 and TRBJ2-1; TRBD2 matches 9 bases. The trim removed 1 base at V and 5 bases at J, leaving 6 bases unmatched. This CDR3 comprises 16 residues. Germline V gene lookup returns CDR1 LGHNA and CDR2 YSLEER. The DNA of the CDR3 is TGCGCCAGCAGCCAAGGACTAGCGGCGGGTGACAATGAGCAGTTCTTC. Translation: CASSQGLAAGDNEQFF.

The CDR3 spells CASSFFGLPGGNYGYTF. CDR3 in DNA: TGTGCCAGCAGTTTTTTTGGGCTCCCAGGGGGGAACTATGGCTACACCTTC. V is TRBV28 and J is TRBJ1-2; 7 bases match TRBD1. CDR1 and CDR2 (germline): MDHEN, SYDVKM. With V trimmed by 3 bases and J by 2 bases, 12 bases remained unmatched. The CDR3 is made up of 17 amino acids.

The V gene is TRBV28, the J gene TRBJ1-1, with D unresolved. Trimming removed 5 bases at V and 2 bases at J, with 12 bases between. The CDR3 is made up of 14 amino acids. CDR1 is MDHEN and CDR2 is SYDVKM in the germline V gene. The DNA for the CDR3 is TGTGCCAGCAGTCCGCCAGGCCCTAACACTGAAGCTTTCTTT. Its translation: CASSPPGPNTEAFF.

V and J are TRBV5-1 and TRBJ2-3; D gene unclear. The CDR3 has 16 amino acids. V lost 0 bases and J 0 bases, leaving 11 bases between the germline ends. Germline V gives CDR1 SGHRS, CDR2 YFSETQ. The CDR3 protein is CASSLVEFFSTDTQYF. The CDR3 DNA is TGCGCCAGCAGCTTGGTAGAGTTTTTTAGCACAGATACGCAGTATTTT.

This clone was observed a handful of times. The rearrangement links TRBV6-5 to TRBJ1-3, with 7 bases fitting TRBD1. This CDR3 has 15 residues. Per germline, CDR1 MNHEY and CDR2 SVGAGI. V was clipped by 2 bases and J by 4 bases; unmatched bases: 5. CDR3 protein: CASSYTTGNGNTIYF. The CDR3 DNA is TGTGCCAGCAGTTACACGACAGGGAACGGAAACACCATATATTTT.

This clone turned up a few times. The chain is built from TRBV5-8 and TRBJ2-2; TRBD1 matches at 9 bases. The CDR3 spans 14 residues. Germline V CDR1 and CDR2: SGHTS, YDEGEE. With V trimmed by 6 bases and J by 4 bases, 4 bases remained unmatched. CDR3 sequence (DNA): TGTGCCAGCAAGGGACAGGGAAGCACCGGGGAGCTGTTTTTT. Protein sequence: CASKGQGSTGELFF. Based on the CDR3 plus reference TRBV5-8 and TRBJ2-2, the full variable domain is EAGVTQSPTHLIKTRGQQATLRCSPISGHTSVYWYQQALGLGLQFLLWYDEGEERNRGNFPPRFSGRQFPNYSSELNVNALELEDSALYLCASKGQGSTGELFFGEGSRLTVL.

This chain joins TRBV5-4 and TRBJ1-2; maybe TRBD1 (6 bases). CDR3 size: 13 residues. Trimming removed 6 bases from V and 8 bases from J, with 17 bases in between. Germline V gene lookup returns CDR1 SGHNT and CDR2 YYREEE (reference sequence). The CDR3 nucleotides are TGTGCCAGCACCGGGACATCATTTTGGGGCTACACCTTC. As protein: CASTGTSFWGYTF.

The chain combines TRBV14 with TRBJ2-1; the match to TRBD2 covers 9 bases. After removal of 2 bases from V and 4 bases from J, the junction contained 3 bases not matched to a gene. From germline, CDR1 is SGHDN and CDR2 FVKESK. The CDR3 consists of 15 residues. The CDR3 nucleotides are TGTGCCAGCAGCCAAAGGCTAGCGGGGTACAATGAGCAGTTCTTC. It yields the protein CASSQRLAGYNEQFF.